This T cell receptor (beta chain) was sequenced for a study of T cells after yellow fever vaccination. Via MiXCR, TCRdb re-called the 5' RACE reads, giving one row per CDR3 protein. The table includes about 360,000 distinct CDR3 sequences, about 6.2% detected once. This clonotype was counted ten times or more. V dropped 0 bases and J dropped 6; count of bases not matched to a gene: 5. This CDR3 is built from 15 residues. CDR1 is LNHNV, CDR2 YYDKDF, per germline (reference sequence). This sample comprised PBMCs, obtained 5 days after the yellow fever booster vaccination. The chain couples TRBV15 to TRBJ1-5; 7 nucleotides match TRBD1. The sequence derives from a man aged 30-40 years who received the YFV17D yellow fever vaccine. This chain's CDR3 is CATSRDPGGGQPQHF. The DNA for the CDR3 is TGTGCCACCAGCAGAGATCCAGGGGGGGGTCAGCCCCAGCATTTT.